The T cell receptor beta chain described here comes from a study of blood T cell repertoires in COVID-19. Study information: Collection of acute and convalescent COVID-19 samples took place in the United States, Italy and Spain.

In the original workflow: Nucleated cell number was recorded as an estimate derived from reference gene primer amplification. Profiled with immunoSEQ multiplex PCR; TCRdb holds only in-frame clones, not every one. V, J and clone size are those of that table, while D and trimming were read from the DNA. This sample has 200,000 to 250,000 clones, with 85% to 90% found just once. In germline, CDR1 is SGHAT, CDR2 FQNNGV. Trimming took off 0 bases at V and 0 bases at J, with 4 bases between the two ends. This CDR3 has 14 residues. The chain combines TRBV11-2 with TRBJ2-3; no clear D. This clonotype was obtained from a woman aged 50 to 65 with acute COVID-19. Sequenced input: PBMCs or T cells enriched from blood (not recorded which). CDR3 bases: TGTGCCAGCAGCTTAGATCTTAGCACAGATACGCAGTATTTT. This translates into CASSLDLSTDTQYF.